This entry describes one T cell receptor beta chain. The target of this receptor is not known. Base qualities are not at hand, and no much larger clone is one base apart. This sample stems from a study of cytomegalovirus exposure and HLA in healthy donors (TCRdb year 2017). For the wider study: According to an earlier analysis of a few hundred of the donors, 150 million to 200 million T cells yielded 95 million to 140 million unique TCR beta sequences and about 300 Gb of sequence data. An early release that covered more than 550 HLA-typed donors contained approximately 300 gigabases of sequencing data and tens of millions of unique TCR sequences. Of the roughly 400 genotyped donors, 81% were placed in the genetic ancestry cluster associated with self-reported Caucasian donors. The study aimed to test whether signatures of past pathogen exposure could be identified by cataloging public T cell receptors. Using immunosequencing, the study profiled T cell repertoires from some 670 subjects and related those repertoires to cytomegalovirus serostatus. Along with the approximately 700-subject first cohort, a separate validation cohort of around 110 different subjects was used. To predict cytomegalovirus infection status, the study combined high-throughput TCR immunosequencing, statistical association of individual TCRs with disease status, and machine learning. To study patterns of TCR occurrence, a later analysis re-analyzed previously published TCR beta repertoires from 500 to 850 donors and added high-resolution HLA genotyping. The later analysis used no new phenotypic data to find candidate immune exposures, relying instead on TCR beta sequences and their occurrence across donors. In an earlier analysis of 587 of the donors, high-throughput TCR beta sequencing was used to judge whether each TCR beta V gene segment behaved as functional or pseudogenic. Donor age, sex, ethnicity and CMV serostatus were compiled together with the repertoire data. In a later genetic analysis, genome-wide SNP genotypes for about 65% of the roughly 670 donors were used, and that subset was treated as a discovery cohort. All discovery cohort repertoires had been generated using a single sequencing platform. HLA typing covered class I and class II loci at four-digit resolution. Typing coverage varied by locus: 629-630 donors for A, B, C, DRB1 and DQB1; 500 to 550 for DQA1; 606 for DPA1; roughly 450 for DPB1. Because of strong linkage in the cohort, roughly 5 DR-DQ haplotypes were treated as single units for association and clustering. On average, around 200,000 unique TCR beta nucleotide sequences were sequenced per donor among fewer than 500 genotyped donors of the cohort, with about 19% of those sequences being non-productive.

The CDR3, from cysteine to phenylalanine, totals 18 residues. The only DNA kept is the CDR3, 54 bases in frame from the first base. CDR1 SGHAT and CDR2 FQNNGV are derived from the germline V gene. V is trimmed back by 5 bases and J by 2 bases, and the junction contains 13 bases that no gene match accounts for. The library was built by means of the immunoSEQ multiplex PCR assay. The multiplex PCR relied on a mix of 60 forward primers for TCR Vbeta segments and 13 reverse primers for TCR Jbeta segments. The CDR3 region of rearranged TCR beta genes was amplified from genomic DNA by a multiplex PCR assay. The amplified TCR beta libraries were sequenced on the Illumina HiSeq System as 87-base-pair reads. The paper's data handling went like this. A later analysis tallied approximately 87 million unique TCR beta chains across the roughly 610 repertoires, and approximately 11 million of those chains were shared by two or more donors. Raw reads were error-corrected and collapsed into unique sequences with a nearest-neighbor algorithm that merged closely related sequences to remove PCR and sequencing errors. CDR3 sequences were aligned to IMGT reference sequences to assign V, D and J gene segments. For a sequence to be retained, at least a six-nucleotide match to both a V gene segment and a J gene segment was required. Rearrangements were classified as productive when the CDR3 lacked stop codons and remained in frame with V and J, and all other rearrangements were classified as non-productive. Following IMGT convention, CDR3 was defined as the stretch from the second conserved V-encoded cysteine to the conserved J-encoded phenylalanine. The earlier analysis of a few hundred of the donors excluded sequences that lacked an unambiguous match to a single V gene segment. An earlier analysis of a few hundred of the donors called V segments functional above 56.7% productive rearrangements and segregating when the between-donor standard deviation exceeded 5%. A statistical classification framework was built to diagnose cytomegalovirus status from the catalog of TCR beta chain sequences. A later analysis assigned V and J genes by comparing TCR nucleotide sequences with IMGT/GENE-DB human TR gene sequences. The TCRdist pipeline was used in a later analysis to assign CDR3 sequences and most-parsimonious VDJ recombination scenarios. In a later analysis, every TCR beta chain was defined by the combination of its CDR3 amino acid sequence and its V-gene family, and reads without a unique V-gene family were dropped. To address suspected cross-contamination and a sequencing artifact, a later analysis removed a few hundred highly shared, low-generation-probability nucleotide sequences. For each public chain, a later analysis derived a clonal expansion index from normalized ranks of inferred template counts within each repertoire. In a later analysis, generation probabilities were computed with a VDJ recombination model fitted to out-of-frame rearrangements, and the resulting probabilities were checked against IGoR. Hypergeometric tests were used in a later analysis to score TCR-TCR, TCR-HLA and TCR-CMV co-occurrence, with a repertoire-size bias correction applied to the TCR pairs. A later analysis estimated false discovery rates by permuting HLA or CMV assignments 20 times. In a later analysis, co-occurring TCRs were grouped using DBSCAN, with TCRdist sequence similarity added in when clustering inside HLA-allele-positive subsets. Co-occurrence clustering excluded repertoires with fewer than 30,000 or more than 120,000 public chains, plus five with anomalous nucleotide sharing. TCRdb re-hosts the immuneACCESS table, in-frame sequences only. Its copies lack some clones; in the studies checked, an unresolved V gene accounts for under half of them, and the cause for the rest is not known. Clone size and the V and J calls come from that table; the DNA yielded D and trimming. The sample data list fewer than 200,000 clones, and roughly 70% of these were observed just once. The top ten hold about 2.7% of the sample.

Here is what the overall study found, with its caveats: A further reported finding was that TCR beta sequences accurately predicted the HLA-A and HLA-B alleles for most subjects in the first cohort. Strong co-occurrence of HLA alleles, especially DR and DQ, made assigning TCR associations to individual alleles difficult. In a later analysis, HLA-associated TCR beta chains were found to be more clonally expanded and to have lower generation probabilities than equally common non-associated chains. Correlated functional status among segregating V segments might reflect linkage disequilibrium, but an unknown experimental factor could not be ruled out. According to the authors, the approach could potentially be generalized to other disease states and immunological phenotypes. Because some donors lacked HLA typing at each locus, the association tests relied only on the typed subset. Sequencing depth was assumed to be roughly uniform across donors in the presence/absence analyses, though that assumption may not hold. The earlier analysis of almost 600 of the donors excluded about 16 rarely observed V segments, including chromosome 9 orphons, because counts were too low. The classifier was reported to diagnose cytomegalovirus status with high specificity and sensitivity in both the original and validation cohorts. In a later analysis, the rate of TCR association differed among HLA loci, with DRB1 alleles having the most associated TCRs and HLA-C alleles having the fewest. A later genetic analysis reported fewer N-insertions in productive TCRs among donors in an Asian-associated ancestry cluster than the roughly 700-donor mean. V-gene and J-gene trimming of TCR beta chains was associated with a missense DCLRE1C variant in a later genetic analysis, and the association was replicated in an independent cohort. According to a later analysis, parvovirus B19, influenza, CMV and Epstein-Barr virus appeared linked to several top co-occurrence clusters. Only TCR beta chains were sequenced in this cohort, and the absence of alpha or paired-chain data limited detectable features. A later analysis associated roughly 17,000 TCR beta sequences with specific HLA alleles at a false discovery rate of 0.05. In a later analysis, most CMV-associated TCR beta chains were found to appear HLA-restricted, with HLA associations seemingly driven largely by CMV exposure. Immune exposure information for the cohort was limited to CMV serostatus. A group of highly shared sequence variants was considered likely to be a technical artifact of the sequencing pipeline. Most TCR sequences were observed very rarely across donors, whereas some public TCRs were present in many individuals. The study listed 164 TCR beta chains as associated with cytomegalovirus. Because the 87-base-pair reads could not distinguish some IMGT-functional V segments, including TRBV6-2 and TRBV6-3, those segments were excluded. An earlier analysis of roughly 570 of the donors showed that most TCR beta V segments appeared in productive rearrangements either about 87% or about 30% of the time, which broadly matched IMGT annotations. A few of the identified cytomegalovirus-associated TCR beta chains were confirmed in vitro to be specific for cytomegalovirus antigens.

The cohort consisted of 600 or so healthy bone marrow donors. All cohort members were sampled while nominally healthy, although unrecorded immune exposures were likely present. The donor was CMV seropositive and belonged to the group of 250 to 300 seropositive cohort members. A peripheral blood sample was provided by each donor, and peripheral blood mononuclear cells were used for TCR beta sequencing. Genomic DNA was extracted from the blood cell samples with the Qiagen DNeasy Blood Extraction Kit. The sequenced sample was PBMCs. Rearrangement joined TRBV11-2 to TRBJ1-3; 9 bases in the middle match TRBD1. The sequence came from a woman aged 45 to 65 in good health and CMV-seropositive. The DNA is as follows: TGTGCCAGCAGCCTCGTTCCGGGACAGGGAATCGCTGGAAACACCATATATTTT. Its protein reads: CASSLVPGQGIAGNTIYF.